This record covers a single TCR beta chain. As yet, its antigen is unknown. This sample stems from a study of metastatic and nonmetastatic thyroid tumors. Study-wide findings and caveats: Relative to benign nodules, malignant thyroid tumors were reportedly characterized by significantly elevated TCR beta diversity in blood and tumor.

Not a single patient had been given any form of treatment at any point before undergoing thyroid surgery. Study processing details: In papillary thyroid cancer, a distant-metastasis classifier was built using CDR3 differences across clinicopathological groups. From the PCR reads, TCRdb re-called clones with MiXCR. It is TCRdb's table, rather than the study itself, that gives the V and J calls and clone size. The sample includes about 34,000 clones, 35% to 45% seen only once; the top ten take roughly 22%. V was pared by 3 bases and J by 0 bases, with 9 bases between. CDR3 size: 15 residues. Germline loops: CDR1 GTSNPN, CDR2 SVGIG (reference sequence).

The sample consisted of tumor tissue. The origin of this receptor is a female donor with papillary thyroid cancer or a benign thyroid nodule (not recorded which). Some clones in this sample may be carry-over from other donors' samples. The genes are TRBV30 and TRBJ1-6; D possibly corresponds to TRBD1 (6 bases). For the CDR3, the DNA is TGTGCCTGGAGCCAGGACAGCTCCTATAATTCACCCCTCCACTTT. This sequence encodes CAWSQDSSYNSPLHF.